The 5 T cell receptor beta chains given below trace back to one sample, sequenced in a study of molecular identifiers for immune sequencing clone quantification. TCRdb re-derived calls from the PCR reads in MiXCR, one entry per CDR3 protein. The sample records over 600,000 distinct CDR3 sequences, 20% being singletons. The sequenced sample consisted of naive CD8+ T cells from blood, with Jurkat cell RNA spiked in. Indicated subset: FACS-sorted CD8+CD4-CCR7+CD45RA+ naive T cells. These receptors originate from a human donor in good health. Some libraries in this study had Jurkat cell RNA spiked in.

As concerns this clonotype: The junction does not match germline at one end; this may be a read error. The chain links TRBV5-1 to TRBJ1-1; 11 nucleotides align to TRBD1. Germline V gene lookup returns CDR1 SGHRS and CDR2 YFSETQ. CDR3 size: 13 residues. The CDR3 DNA reads as TGCGCCAGCAGCTGGACAGGGGGCAGTGAAGCTCTCTTT. Translated: CASSWTGGSEALF.

This clonotype occurred a few times. The V gene is TRBV9, the J gene TRBJ2-7, with 9 nucleotides matching TRBD1. J was trimmed by 4 bases and V by 4 bases; bases with no gene match: 9. CDR1 and CDR2 (germline): SGDLS, YYNGEE. This CDR3 is 15 amino acids long. CDR3 residues: CASSQTGQGLYEQYF. CDR3 nucleotides: TGTGCCAGCAGCCAGACAGGACAGGGGCTTTACGAGCAGTACTTC.

The chain carries TRBV30 and TRBJ2-7, with D tentatively TRBD1 (6 bases). Trimming removed 0 bases at V and 1 base at J, with 10 bases between. Germline values: CDR1 GTSNPN, CDR2 SVGIG (reference sequence). This CDR3 spans 14 amino acids. The CDR3 DNA reads as TGTGCCTGGAGTGTAGGACAGCTATCCTACGAGCAGTACTTC. It translates to CAWSVGQLSYEQYF.

This clonotype was detected many times. Here the CDR3 reads CASSNRGDYNQPQHF. The DNA of the CDR3 is TGTGCCAGCAGCAACAGGGGGGACTACAATCAGCCCCAGCATTTT. The V call is TRBV28, the J call TRBJ1-5; TRBD1 aligns across 8 bases. V gave up 6 bases and J gave up 3 bases; unmatched junction bases: 7. Germline V CDR1 and CDR2: MDHEN, SYDVKM. CDR3 size: 15 residues.

V is TRBV7-6 and J is TRBJ2-7; 13 bases match TRBD2. The length of the CDR3 is 16 residues. V was clipped by 5 bases and J by 2 bases; unmatched bases: 6. Germline CDR1 reads SGHVS; CDR2 reads FNYEAQ. The CDR3 coding sequence is TGTGCCAGCAGCGAGGGACTAGCGGGAACCCCCTACGAGCAGTACTTC. Its translation: CASSEGLAGTPYEQYF.